One sample yielded the 2 T cell receptor beta chains listed below, sequenced in a study of T cell changes during pregnancy in multiple sclerosis. TCRdb's copy holds only in-frame clones and misses some; the assay was immunoSEQ multiplex PCR. The table has roughly 39,000 clones, roughly 90% seen once. The sequenced sample was PBMCs (not recorded whether the cells were cultured). These receptors all come from a female donor with multiple sclerosis, enrolled in a pregnancy study.

The chain couples TRBV5-6 to TRBJ1-2; D unresolved. This CDR3 has 15 amino acids. Trimming stripped 1 base from V and 0 bases from J, with 10 bases between. The germline V gene encodes CDR1 SGHDT and CDR2 YYEEEE. DNA of the CDR3: TGTGCCAGCAGCTTGCCGGACGGCACTAACTATGGCTACACCTTC. Residues: CASSLPDGTNYGYTF.

This chain joins TRBV10-1 and TRBJ2-7; TRBD2 matches at 8 bases. CDR1 and CDR2 from the germline V gene are WNHNN and SYGVQD (reference sequence). The CDR3 totals 14 residues. The V gene end was trimmed by 5 bases and the J gene end by 3 bases; junction bases not matched to a gene: 6. The CDR3 spells CASSPGLVIYEQYF. The CDR3 DNA follows: TGCGCCAGCAGTCCGGGACTAGTGATCTACGAGCAGTACTTC.